The entry below gives a single T cell receptor (beta chain) sequence along with its context. The CDR3 has 15 amino acids. Looked up from germline, CDR1 is SGHRS and CDR2 is YFSETQ. With 0 bases clipped from V and 2 bases from J, the junction kept 4 bases outside the gene matches. Sequenced by immunoSEQ multiplex PCR; TCRdb stores in-frame clones only, minus some. The sample carries approximately 98,000 clones, about two thirds recorded once. The data derive from a study of blood T cell repertoires in COVID-19. The chain has TRBV5-1 and TRBJ1-1; TRBD1 agrees at 7 bases. What was sequenced was peripheral blood. The TCR sequence derives from a middle-aged woman with acute or convalescent COVID-19. The CDR3: CASSLVGQVNTEAFF. The CDR3, as DNA: TGCGCCAGCAGCTTGGTAGGACAGGTCAACACTGAAGCTTTCTTT.